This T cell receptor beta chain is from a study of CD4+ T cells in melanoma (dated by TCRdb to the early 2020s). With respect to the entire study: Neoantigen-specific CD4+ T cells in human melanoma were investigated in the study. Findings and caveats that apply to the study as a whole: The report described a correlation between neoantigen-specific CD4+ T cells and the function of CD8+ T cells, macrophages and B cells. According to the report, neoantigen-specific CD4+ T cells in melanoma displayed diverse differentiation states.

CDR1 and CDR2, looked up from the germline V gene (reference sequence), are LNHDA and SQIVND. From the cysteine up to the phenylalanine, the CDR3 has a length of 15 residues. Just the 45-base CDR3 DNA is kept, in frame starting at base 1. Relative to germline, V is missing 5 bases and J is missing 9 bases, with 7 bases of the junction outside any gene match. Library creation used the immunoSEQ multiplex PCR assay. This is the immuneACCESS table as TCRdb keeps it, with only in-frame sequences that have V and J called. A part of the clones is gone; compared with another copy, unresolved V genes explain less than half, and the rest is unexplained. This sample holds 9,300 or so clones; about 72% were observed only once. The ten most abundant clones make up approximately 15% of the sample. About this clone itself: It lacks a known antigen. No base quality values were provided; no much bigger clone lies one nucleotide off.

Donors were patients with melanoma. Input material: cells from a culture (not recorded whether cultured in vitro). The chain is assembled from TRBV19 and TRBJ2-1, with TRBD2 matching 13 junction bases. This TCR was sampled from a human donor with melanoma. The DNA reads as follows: TGTGCCAGTAGTTTCTCCGGGACTAGCGGGGCTGAGCAGTTCTTC. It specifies CASSFSGTSGAEQFF.